This record looks at one T cell receptor (beta chain) sequence and its context. Its antigen remains unknown. This CDR3 region has 15 residues. Trimming at V came to 1 base and at J to 5 bases, leaving 6 bases not matched to a gene. Germline V gene data show CDR1 as LNHNV and CDR2 as YYDKDF (reference sequence). These data are taken from a study of cytomegalovirus exposure and HLA in healthy donors. Turning to the study itself: Researchers found that roughly 80% of 350 to 500 genotyped donors fell within the Caucasian-associated ancestry cluster.

Study-wide points: TCR beta chains numbering some 160 were designated cytomegalovirus-associated. In vitro work confirmed that a few CMV-associated chains recognize CMV antigens. In a later analysis, donors in an Asian-associated ancestry cluster reportedly had fewer N-insertions in productive TCRs than the cohort mean.

With 60 Vbeta and 13 Jbeta primers, the PCR was carried out. Method: immunoSEQ multiplex PCR; TCRdb's copy keeps in-frame clones and lacks some. The sample lists under 150,000 clones, about 86% seen once, with about 3.9% in the top ten. The TCR comes from a woman in her thirties in good health and CMV-seronegative. Material for sequencing was PBMCs. The chain couples TRBV15 to TRBJ2-7; 9 bases agree with TRBD2. Here the CDR3 reads CATSRGGGRAHEQYF. As DNA, the CDR3 is TGTGCCACCAGCAGAGGCGGCGGGAGGGCCCACGAGCAGTACTTC.